This T cell receptor (beta chain) was profiled in a study of CD8 T cells in ankylosing spondylitis. Study observations and caveats: It appeared that ankylosing spondylitis blood was characterized by a TCR beta motif of several highly homologous variants.

It was by quantitative 5'-RACE with molecular barcodes that TCR beta libraries were made. TCRdb recomputed calls from the 5' RACE reads with MiXCR, one row per CDR3 protein. The profile shows around 150,000 distinct CDR3 sequences, 11% of them singletons. Trimming left V 3 bases short and J 4 bases short, with 13 bases between. The germline gives CDR1 DFQATT, CDR2 SNEGSKA (reference sequence). This CDR3 region has 15 residues. On this clonotype itself: Its specificity is not known.

The sequenced sample consisted of blood, either unsorted or a sorted T cell fraction (not recorded which). This sequence joins TRBV20-1 and TRBJ1-6; D gene ambiguous. This receptor was identified in a male donor with ankylosing spondylitis or in good health (not recorded which). For the CDR3, the DNA is TGCAGTGCTAGGGAGGCCCAGCTTTATAATTCACCCCTCCACTTT. This sequence encodes CSAREAQLYNSPLHF.